One sample yielded the 13 T cell receptor beta chains listed below, sequenced in a study of cytomegalovirus exposure and HLA in healthy donors. The PCR used 60 Vbeta and 13 Jbeta primers. The method was immunoSEQ multiplex PCR; TCRdb's version includes in-frame clones alone and lacks a portion of them. The sample includes around 220,000 clones, roughly 84% of them seen just once. The sequenced sample consisted of PBMCs. The receptors were sampled from a girl aged 5 to 17 in good health and CMV-seronegative.

The chain has TRBV6-1 and TRBJ2-1; TRBD2 matches at 9 bases. The junction had 1 base not matched to a gene; V was cut back by 4 bases and J by 0 bases. The CDR3 spans 15 residues. The germline CDR1 and CDR2 sequences are MNHNS and SASEGT. This CDR3 reads CASSGGLASYNEQFF. DNA of the CDR3: TGTGCCAGCAGTGGGGGACTAGCCTCCTACAATGAGCAGTTCTTC.

V is TRBV9 and J is TRBJ2-3; a weak D match, TRBD1 (5 bases). Germline values: CDR1 SGDLS, CDR2 YYNGEE. Between the trimmed V and J ends, which lost 1 base and 0 bases, there was a span of 9 bases. The CDR3 is 15 residues long. This CDR3 is CASSVLTASTDTQYF. The CDR3 DNA sequence: TGTGCCAGCAGCGTATTGACAGCAAGCACAGATACGCAGTATTTT.

This rearrangement joins TRBV5-4 to TRBJ1-4; D not certain. Germline V gene sequence: CDR1 SGHNT, CDR2 YYREEE (reference sequence). The CDR3 totals 14 residues. The V gene lost 4 bases and the J gene lost 0 bases, with 7 bases spanning the gap. The CDR3 sequence: CASSPTATNEKLFF. Written as DNA, the CDR3 is TGTGCCAGCAGCCCGACTGCAACTAATGAAAAACTGTTTTTT.

There are a few counts of this clone. The chain couples TRBV2 to TRBJ1-1, with D uncertain. Per the germline V gene, CDR1 is SNHLY and CDR2 is FYNNEI. Trimming cost V 7 bases and J 1 base, with 10 bases left between them. The CDR3 runs to 13 residues. CDR3 DNA sequence: TGTGCCAGCAAGGAGGACGGGAACACTGAAGCTTTCTTT. Protein: CASKEDGNTEAFF. Variable domain in full (rest from reference TRBV2 and TRBJ1-1): EPEVTQTPSHQVTQMGQEVILRCVPISNHLYFYWYRQILGQKVEFLVSFYNNEISEKSEIFDDQFSVERPDGSNFTLKIRSTKLEDSAMYFCASKEDGNTEAFFGQGTRLTVV.

The chain couples TRBV4-2 to TRBJ2-3; 8 bases align to TRBD1. From germline, CDR1 is LGHNA and CDR2 YNFKEQ. This CDR3 comprises 16 residues. The trim removed 0 bases at V and 3 bases at J, leaving 5 bases unmatched. CDR3 sequence reads: CASSQEERQGTDTQYF. The CDR3 coding sequence is TGTGCCAGCAGCCAAGAGGAGAGACAGGGGACAGATACGCAGTATTTT.

The V and J genes are TRBV19 and TRBJ2-1, with a weak D call TRBD2 (6 bases). V lost 3 bases and J lost 2, with 17 bases in between. CDR3 length equals 17 residues. Per germline, CDR1 LNHDA and CDR2 SQIVND (reference sequence). CDR3: CASSMGAISGPYNEQFF. Written as DNA, the CDR3 is TGTGCCAGTAGTATGGGAGCTATTAGCGGTCCCTACAATGAGCAGTTCTTC.

V is TRBV7-2 and J is TRBJ1-2; TRBD1 aligns across 9 bases. Germline V gives CDR1 SGHTA, CDR2 FQGNSA. The junction had 4 bases not matched to a gene; V was cut back by 8 bases and J by 0 bases. The CDR3 extends over 14 amino acids. Here the CDR3 reads CASRTGVTNYGYTF. CDR3 sequence (DNA): TGTGCCAGCCGGACAGGGGTTACTAACTATGGCTACACCTTC.

The chain is built from TRBV14 and TRBJ1-1; D is undetermined. The germline V gene has CDR1 SGHDN and CDR2 FVKESK. The CDR3 covers 13 residues. V was pared by 2 bases and J by 4 bases, with 8 bases between. The CDR3 region is CASSQYTVTEAFF. CDR3 DNA: TGTGCCAGCAGCCAATATACAGTCACTGAAGCTTTCTTT.

There are a few counts of this clone. In DNA, the CDR3 is TGTGCCACCAAATCCCAGGTGAACACTGAAGCTTTCTTT. Amino acids: CATKSQVNTEAFF. The J gene is TRBJ1-1, the V gene TRBV27; D not resolved. The germline gives CDR1 MNHEY, CDR2 SMNVEV (reference sequence). Trimming shortened V by 10 bases and J by 0 bases, and 12 bases separated the two germline ends. The CDR3 has 13 amino acids.

The rearrangement uses TRBV30 and TRBJ2-2; TRBD1 matches 8 bases. From germline, CDR1 is GTSNPN and CDR2 SVGIG (reference sequence). This CDR3 is 13 amino acids long. Unmatched junction bases numbered 3, after V lost 7 bases and J lost 2 bases. The CDR3 DNA sequence: TGTGCCTTGGACAGGGTAAACACCGGGGAGCTGTTTTTT. This codes for CALDRVNTGELFF.

This clone was counted only a few times. The V and J genes are TRBV7-2 and TRBJ1-1; 9 positions match TRBD1. The CDR3 has 15 amino acids. The germline V gene encodes CDR1 SGHTA and CDR2 FQGNSA. V lost 5 bases and J lost 5; bases outside the gene matches: 9. CDR3 in amino acids: CASSGTQGARTEAFF. Written as DNA, the CDR3 is TGTGCCAGCAGCGGTACACAGGGGGCGCGGACTGAAGCTTTCTTT.

J is TRBJ2-2 and V is TRBV29-1; 10 bases align to TRBD1. This CDR3 comprises 14 residues. V lost 4 bases to trimming and J lost 2 bases; unmatched junction nucleotides: 1. The germline gives CDR1 SQVTM, CDR2 ANQGSEA. CDR3: CSVGQGANTGELFF. The DNA of the CDR3 is TGCAGCGTTGGACAGGGGGCAAACACCGGGGAGCTGTTTTTT.

The chain joins TRBV6-6 to TRBJ2-5, with 12 bases matching TRBD2. The CDR3 runs to 15 residues. Unmatched junction bases numbered 6, after V lost 3 bases and J lost 7 bases. The germline CDR1 and CDR2 sequences are MNHNY and SVGAGI (reference sequence). For the CDR3, the DNA is TGTGCCAGCAGTTATTCCCCGACTAGCGGGGGGACCCAGTACTTC. The encoded protein is CASSYSPTSGGTQYF.